This passage covers 8 T cell receptor beta chains from one sample sequenced in a study of T cells after posttransplantation cyclophosphamide. Clones were sequenced by immunoSEQ multiplex PCR, and TCRdb holds only the in-frame ones, with some missing. The sample has about 22,000 clones; roughly two thirds are singletons. Sequenced sample: memory CD4+ T cells sorted from PBMCs. These receptor sequences come from a woman aged 55-70 years in good health, CMV-negative, and a related stem cell transplant donor.

The gene calls are TRBV28 and TRBJ1-1, with a possible D match to TRBD1 (6 bases). The germline V gene encodes CDR1 MDHEN and CDR2 SYDVKM. The V gene lost 7 bases and the J gene lost 1 base, with 16 bases spanning the gap. The CDR3 is 15 amino acids. CDR3 nucleotide sequence: TGTGCCAGCAACCGTCCGGGACACACGAACACTGAAGCTTTCTTT. It translates to CASNRPGHTNTEAFF.

This chain connects TRBV6-5 to TRBJ1-2; 7 nucleotides line up with TRBD1. Trimming cost V 6 bases and J 6 bases; bases outside gene matches: 7. Germline loops: CDR1 MNHEY, CDR2 SVGAGI. This CDR3 has 13 residues. The CDR3 nucleotides are TGTGCCAGCAGACCGGGACAGATCGATGGCTACACCTTC. It codes for CASRPGQIDGYTF.

This chain joins TRBV10-3 and TRBJ1-1; 11 bases match TRBD1. Germline V gives CDR1 ENHRY, CDR2 SYGVKD. V dropped 4 bases and J dropped 5; count of bases not matched to a gene: 15. The length of the CDR3 is 18 residues. This CDR3 is CAISGTVRWDRGRTEAFF. In DNA, the CDR3 is TGTGCCATCAGTGGGACGGTCCGGTGGGACAGGGGGAGGACTGAAGCTTTCTTT.

The chain employs TRBV11-2 and TRBJ2-5; TRBD2 agrees at 7 bases. V lost 3 bases, J lost 1 base, and 5 bases stayed unmatched. The V gene's germline CDR1 is SGHAT and CDR2 FQNNGV. CDR3 length: 15 amino acids. The CDR3 protein is CASSFQRGFQETQYF. The DNA of the CDR3 is TGTGCCAGCAGCTTTCAGCGGGGATTCCAAGAGACCCAGTACTTC.

This chain uses TRBV4-3 with TRBJ1-4; D remains ambiguous. Germline V gives CDR1 LGHNA, CDR2 YSLEER. Trimming stripped 1 base from V and 0 bases from J, with 6 bases between. The CDR3 runs to 15 residues. The CDR3 region is CASSQVFSTNEKLFF. The CDR3 DNA follows: TGCGCCAGCAGCCAAGTTTTCTCAACTAATGAAAAACTGTTTTTT.

The chain employs TRBV19 and TRBJ1-3; possibly TRBD1 for D (6 bases). CDR3 size: 17 residues. CDR1 and CDR2 (germline): LNHDA, SQIVND (reference sequence). The V end was cut by 5 bases, the J end by 7 bases, with 24 bases between. CDR3 sequence: CASSPKPDRSRRNTIYF. CDR3 bases: TGTGCCAGTAGTCCGAAACCTGACAGGAGCAGGCGGAACACCATATATTTT.

The genes are TRBV5-1 and TRBJ2-5; a weak D match, TRBD2 (5 bases). Per germline, CDR1 SGHRS and CDR2 YFSETQ. Trimming pared 4 bases from V and 5 bases from J, leaving 21 bases between. CDR3 length: 16 residues. The CDR3 here is CASSLISATRRETQYF. The DNA for the CDR3 is TGCGCCAGCAGCCTAATCTCGGCTACTAGGCGGGAGACCCAGTACTTC.

The chain joins TRBV7-6 to TRBJ2-4; 7 bases match TRBD2. The germline V gene has CDR1 SGHVS and CDR2 FNYEAQ. This CDR3 comprises 12 residues. Trimming at V came to 6 bases and at J to 9 bases, leaving 5 bases not matched to a gene. The CDR3 spells CASSSTSSIQYF. The CDR3 coding sequence is TGTGCCAGCAGTTCGACTAGCAGCATTCAGTACTTC. Full variable domain (missing parts from reference TRBV7-6 and TRBJ2-4): GAGVSQSPRYKVTKRGQDVALRCDPISGHVSLYWYRQALGQGPEFLTYFNYEAQQDKSGLPNDRFSAERPEGSISTLTIQRTEQRDSAMYRCASSSTSSIQYFGAGTRLSVL.